This is a list of T cell receptor beta chains from one sample in a study of CD8+CD57+ T cells in acquired aplastic anemia. One entry per CDR3 protein, called by TCRdb with MiXCR from the reads. The sample lists about 180,000 distinct CDR3 sequences; around 50% were seen once. Sequencing was carried out using sorted CD4+, CD8+, or CD8+CD57+ T cells (not recorded which) from PBMCs. The receptors stem from a human donor with aplastic anemia. CDR3s include the opening cysteine and the closing phenylalanine or tryptophan. Fields, in order: clone size, D gene, V gene, CDR3 protein. D genes are given only for firm matches. Size is omitted from some rows. Given values are once, few, many or a class for expanded clones.

.	.	TRBV15	CATSSFWRGTRYNEQFF
once	TRBD2	TRBV5-6	CASSRRESYEQYF
.	TRBD2	TRBV5-6	CASSLGTSGVTDTQYF
.	.	TRBV29-1	CSVYTFRGRDNEQFF
many	.	TRBV24-1	CATSAPDVYGYTF
many	.	TRBV6-5	CASSFGGSTYEQYF
few	TRBD1	TRBV28	CASAGQSNYGYTF
.	.	TRBV10-3	CAIRTDGFSPDTQYF
many	.	TRBV6-1	CASRAGQAYEQYF
few	TRBD1	TRBV19	CASKFGDSAYEQYF
many	.	TRBV6-1	CASSEILMNTEAFF
.	TRBD2	TRBV20-1	CSASGLAGGSYEQYF
many	.	TRBV20-1	CEPGKGRDYGYTF
.	TRBD1	TRBV29-1	CSVELTGGYEQYF
many	.	TRBV19	CASRPGQSTNEKLFF
.	.	TRBV20-1	CSASPKVVQGSEFF
many	TRBD1	TRBV3-1	CASSHGTGNTEAFF
many	.	TRBV20-1	CSADLRGSEAFF
.	.	TRBV27	CASSKQGTNYGYTF
many	TRBD1	TRBV5-1	CASSLEGGREKLFF
.	TRBD1	TRBV19	CASSTGQAYGYTF
many	.	TRBV19	CASSIDKRGAANNSPLHF
many	TRBD1	TRBV29-1	CSGSGQGLNGYTF
.	.	TRBV24-1	CATSDSTEDTQYF
many	.	TRBV19	CASSTSGWNSGNTIYF
many	.	TRBV5-5	CASSQSQRGTEAFF
many	.	TRBV6-1	CASSQDGSSTNEQFF
few	TRBD2	TRBV10-3	CAIGLAGGNEQFF
many	TRBD1	TRBV20-1	CSAPPQGPYNSPLHF
few	TRBD1	TRBV20-1	CSATLGQGVVGNQPQHF
.	TRBD2	TRBV7-3	CASTGLAGGYNEQFF